This T cell receptor beta chain is drawn from a study of blood T cell repertoires in COVID-19. Assay used: immunoSEQ multiplex PCR; TCRdb lists only in-frame clones, some missing. Counted here are about 220,000 clones, roughly four fifths occurring once; the ten biggest clones make up roughly 2.3%. V lost 5 bases to trimming and J lost 4 bases, with 17 bases between them. Germline CDR1 and CDR2: MDHEN and SYDVKM. The CDR3 sequence is 16 residues long. V gene TRBV28 combines with J gene TRBJ1-4, with a weak D call TRBD1 (6 bases). The sequenced sample was peripheral blood. The receptor comes from a woman aged 60-75 years with acute or convalescent COVID-19. In DNA, the CDR3 is TGTGCCAGCAGTCCACCCGGGACACTTAATAATGAAAAACTGTTTTTT. Amino acids: CASSPPGTLNNEKLFF.